This T cell receptor (beta chain) was captured by sequencing in a study of control samples from healthy donors and cancer patients. The assay was immunoSEQ multiplex PCR, and TCRdb's table has in-frame clones only and misses some. The data show 350,000 to 450,000 clones, more than 80% seen once. The germline gives CDR1 SGHNT, CDR2 YYREEE (reference sequence). This CDR3 has 15 amino acids. V was clipped by 2 bases and J by 2 bases; unmatched bases: 3. The chain uses TRBV5-4 and TRBJ2-7; 11 bases align to TRBD2. This clonotype originated in a middle-aged man with head and neck cancer. Sequencing was done on a sample of PBMCs. The CDR3 bases are TGTGCCAGCAGCTTACAACTAGCGGGGGCCTACGAGCAGTACTTC. This sequence encodes CASSLQLAGAYEQYF.